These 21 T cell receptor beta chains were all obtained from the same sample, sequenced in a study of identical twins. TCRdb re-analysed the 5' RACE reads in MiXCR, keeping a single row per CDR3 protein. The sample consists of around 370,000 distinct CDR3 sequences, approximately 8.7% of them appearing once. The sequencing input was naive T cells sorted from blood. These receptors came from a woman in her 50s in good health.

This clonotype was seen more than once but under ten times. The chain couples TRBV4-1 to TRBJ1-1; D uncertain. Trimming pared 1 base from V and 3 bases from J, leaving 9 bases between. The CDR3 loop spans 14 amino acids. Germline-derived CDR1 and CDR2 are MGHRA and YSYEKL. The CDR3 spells CASSQAGYDTEAFF. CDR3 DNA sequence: TGCGCCAGCAGCCAAGCCGGGTATGACACTGAAGCTTTCTTT.

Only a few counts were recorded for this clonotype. CDR3 in amino acids: CSARVRAYSYGYTF. CDR3 coding DNA: TGCAGTGCTAGAGTAAGGGCCTACTCCTATGGCTACACCTTC. V usage is TRBV20-1 and J usage is TRBJ1-2; D is uncertain. The germline V gene has CDR1 DFQATT and CDR2 SNEGSKA (reference sequence). Deletions cut 1 base from V and 4 bases from J, with 13 bases between. This CDR3 has 14 amino acids.

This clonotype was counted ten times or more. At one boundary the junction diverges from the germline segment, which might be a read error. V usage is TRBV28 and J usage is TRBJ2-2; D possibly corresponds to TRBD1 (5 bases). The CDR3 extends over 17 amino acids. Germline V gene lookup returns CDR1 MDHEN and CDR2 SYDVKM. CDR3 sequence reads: CASNGADSRWNPGELFF. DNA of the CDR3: TGTGCCAGCAATGGTGCTGACAGTAGATGGAACCCCGGGGAGCTGTTTTTT.

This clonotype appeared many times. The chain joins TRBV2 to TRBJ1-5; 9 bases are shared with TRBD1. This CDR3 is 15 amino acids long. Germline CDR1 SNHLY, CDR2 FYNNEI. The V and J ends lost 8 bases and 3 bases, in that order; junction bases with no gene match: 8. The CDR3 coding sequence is TGTGCCAGCGGAAGGGACAGGGAGACCAATCAGCCCCAGCATTTT. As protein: CASGRDRETNQPQHF.

The CDR3 here is CASRDRMMKGTQYF. CDR3 sequence (DNA): TGTGCCAGCCGGGACAGGATGATGAAAGGGACCCAGTACTTC. This chain joins TRBV7-2 and TRBJ2-5; 8 bases map to TRBD1. CDR3 size: 14 residues. CDR1 is SGHTA, CDR2 FQGNSA, per germline. The J segment lost 7 bases and the V segment lost 8 bases, leaving 12 bases of the junction unmatched.

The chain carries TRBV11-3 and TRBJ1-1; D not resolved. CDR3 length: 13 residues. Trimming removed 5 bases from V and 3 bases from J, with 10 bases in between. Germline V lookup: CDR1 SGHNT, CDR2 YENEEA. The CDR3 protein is CASSPWRDTEAFF. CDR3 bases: TGTGCCAGCAGCCCTTGGCGGGACACTGAAGCTTTCTTT.

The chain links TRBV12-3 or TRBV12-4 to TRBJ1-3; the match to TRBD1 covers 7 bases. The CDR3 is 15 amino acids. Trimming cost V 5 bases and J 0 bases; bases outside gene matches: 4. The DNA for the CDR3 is TGTGCCAGCAGTCCTGGGACAGCCTCTGGAAACACCATATATTTT. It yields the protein CASSPGTASGNTIYF.

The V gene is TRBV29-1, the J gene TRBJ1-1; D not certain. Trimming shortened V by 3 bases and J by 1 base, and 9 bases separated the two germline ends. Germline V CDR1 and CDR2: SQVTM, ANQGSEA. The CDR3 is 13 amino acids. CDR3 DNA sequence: TGCAGCGTTGACAGTATTCAGAACACTGAAGCTTTCTTT. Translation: CSVDSIQNTEAFF. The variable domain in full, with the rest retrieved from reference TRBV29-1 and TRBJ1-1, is SAVISQKPSRDICQRGTSLTIQCQVDSQVTMMFWYRQQPGQSLTLIATANQGSEATYESGFVIDKFPISRPNLTFSTLTVSNMSPEDSSIYLCSVDSIQNTEAFFGQGTRLTVV.

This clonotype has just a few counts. The CDR3 DNA reads as TGCGCCAGCAGCTTGGCGGCGAGCGGGACTTCCTACAATGAGCAGTTCTTC. The encoded protein is CASSLAASGTSYNEQFF. The chain uses TRBV5-1 and TRBJ2-1; the match to TRBD2 covers 7 bases. There are 17 residues in the CDR3. The ends lost 0 bases at V and 1 base at J; junction bases unmatched: 7. Germline V lookup: CDR1 SGHRS, CDR2 YFSETQ.

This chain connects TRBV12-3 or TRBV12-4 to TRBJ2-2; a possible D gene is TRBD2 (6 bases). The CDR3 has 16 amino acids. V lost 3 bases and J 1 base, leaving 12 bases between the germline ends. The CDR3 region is CASSFLRGLNTGELFF. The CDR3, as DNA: TGTGCCAGCAGTTTTCTCCGGGGACTGAACACCGGGGAGCTGTTTTTT.

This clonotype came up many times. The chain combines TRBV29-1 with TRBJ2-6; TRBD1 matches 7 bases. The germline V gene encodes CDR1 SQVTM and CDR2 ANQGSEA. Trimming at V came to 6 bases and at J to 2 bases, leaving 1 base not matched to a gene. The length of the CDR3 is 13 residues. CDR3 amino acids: CSVQGAGANVLTF. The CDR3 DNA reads TGCAGCGTCCAGGGGGCTGGGGCCAACGTCCTGACTTTC.

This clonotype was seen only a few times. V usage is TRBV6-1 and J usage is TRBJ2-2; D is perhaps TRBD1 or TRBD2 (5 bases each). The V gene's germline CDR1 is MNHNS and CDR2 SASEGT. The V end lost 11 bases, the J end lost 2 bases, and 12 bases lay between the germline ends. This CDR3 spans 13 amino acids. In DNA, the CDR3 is TGTGCCCTTAGGGGAGTAAACACCGGGGAGCTGTTTTTT. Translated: CALRGVNTGELFF.

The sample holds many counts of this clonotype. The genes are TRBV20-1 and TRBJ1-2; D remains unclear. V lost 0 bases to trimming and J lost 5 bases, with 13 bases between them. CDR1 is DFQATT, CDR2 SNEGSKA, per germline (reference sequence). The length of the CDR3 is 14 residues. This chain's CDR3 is CSAREVSRVYGYTF. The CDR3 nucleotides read TGCAGTGCTAGAGAGGTTTCCCGCGTTTATGGCTACACCTTC.

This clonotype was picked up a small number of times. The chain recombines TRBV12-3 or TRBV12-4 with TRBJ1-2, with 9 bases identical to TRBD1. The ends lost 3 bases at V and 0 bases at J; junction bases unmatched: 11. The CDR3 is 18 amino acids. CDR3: CASSFLDRGLKANYGYTF. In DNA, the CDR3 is TGTGCCAGCAGTTTCCTCGACAGGGGGTTAAAGGCTAACTATGGCTACACCTTC.

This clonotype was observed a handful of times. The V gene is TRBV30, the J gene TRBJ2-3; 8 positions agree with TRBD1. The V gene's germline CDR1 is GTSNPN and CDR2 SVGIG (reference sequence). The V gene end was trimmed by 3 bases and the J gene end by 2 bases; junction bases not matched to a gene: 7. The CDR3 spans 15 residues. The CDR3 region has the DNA TGTGCCTGGAGGCACACAGGGGGTTACACAGATACGCAGTATTTT. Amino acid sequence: CAWRHTGGYTDTQYF.

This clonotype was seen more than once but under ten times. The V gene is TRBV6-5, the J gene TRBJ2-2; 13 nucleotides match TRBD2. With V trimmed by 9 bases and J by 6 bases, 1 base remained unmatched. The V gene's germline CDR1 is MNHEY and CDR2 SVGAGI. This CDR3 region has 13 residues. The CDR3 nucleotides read TGTGCCAGTGGACTAGCGGGAGCCGGGGAGCTGTTTTTT. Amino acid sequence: CASGLAGAGELFF.

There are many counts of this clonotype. In DNA form, the CDR3 reads TGTGCCAGCAGTGACCCTCCAATGGAGACCCAGTACTTC. It codes for CASSDPPMETQYF. The chain combines TRBV2 with TRBJ2-5; unclear D gene. The V gene lost 3 bases and the J gene lost 5 bases, with 10 bases spanning the gap. Germline V gives CDR1 SNHLY, CDR2 FYNNEI. The CDR3 sequence is 13 residues long.

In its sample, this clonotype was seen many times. The CDR3 spells CASSPGLAGANEQFF. The CDR3 DNA reads as TGTGCCAGTAGTCCCGGACTAGCGGGAGCCAATGAGCAGTTCTTC. The rearrangement links TRBV19 to TRBJ2-1, with 13 bases that match TRBD2. The CDR3 is 15 residues long. V shed 5 bases, J shed 6 bases, and the junction held 4 bases outside the gene matches. CDR1 is LNHDA, CDR2 SQIVND, per germline (reference sequence).

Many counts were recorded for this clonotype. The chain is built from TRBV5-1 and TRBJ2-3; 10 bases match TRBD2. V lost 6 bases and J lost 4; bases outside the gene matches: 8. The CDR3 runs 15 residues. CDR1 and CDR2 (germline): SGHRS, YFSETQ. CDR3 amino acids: CASTYPSGSSDTQYF. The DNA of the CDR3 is TGCGCCAGCACCTACCCTAGCGGGAGCTCAGATACGCAGTATTTT.

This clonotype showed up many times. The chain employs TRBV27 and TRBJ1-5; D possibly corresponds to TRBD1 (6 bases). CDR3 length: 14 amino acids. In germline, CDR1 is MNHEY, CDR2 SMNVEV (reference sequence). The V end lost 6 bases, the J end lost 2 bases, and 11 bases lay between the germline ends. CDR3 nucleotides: TGTGCCAGCAGAACAGGGTGGGGCAATCAGCCCCAGCATTTT. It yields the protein CASRTGWGNQPQHF.

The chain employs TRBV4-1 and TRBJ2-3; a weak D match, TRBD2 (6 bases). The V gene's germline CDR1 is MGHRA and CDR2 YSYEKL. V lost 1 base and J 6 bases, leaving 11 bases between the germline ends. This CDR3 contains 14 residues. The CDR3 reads CASSQGGTGDTQYF. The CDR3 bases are TGCGCCAGCAGCCAAGGCGGGACCGGGGATACGCAGTATTTT.